The 14 T cell receptor beta chains below all came from one sample that was sequenced in a study of shared clonotypes between healthy human individuals. Profiled with immunoSEQ multiplex PCR; TCRdb holds only in-frame clones, not every one. The data show 2,500,000 or so clones, under 95% seen once. Sequenced: naive CD4+ T cells from PBMCs. Regarding subset: CD45RA+ positively selected. The receptors originated from a man aged 18 to 30 in good health. Some clones in this sample may be carry-over from other donors' samples.

The chain has TRBV7-8 and TRBJ1-5; D not certain. Germline CDR1 reads SGHVS; CDR2 reads FQNEAQ. CDR3 length: 14 amino acids. Trimming shortened V by 5 bases and J by 4 bases, and 12 bases separated the two germline ends. CDR3 in amino acids: CASSGNSKNQPQHF. The CDR3 coding sequence is TGTGCCAGCAGCGGGAACAGCAAAAATCAGCCCCAGCATTTT.

Remarks on this clone: Other DNA sequences in this sample translate to the same CDR3. The chain joins TRBV2 to TRBJ2-3, with no clear D. The CDR3 length is 12 residues. Germline V lookup: CDR1 SNHLY, CDR2 FYNNEI. Trimming stripped 3 bases from V and 5 bases from J, with 6 bases between. In DNA, the CDR3 is TGTGCCAGCAGTGACCTGGGAGATACGCAGTATTTT. Its translation is CASSDLGDTQYF.

CDR3 nucleotides: TGTGCCAGCAGCTTGAAGGACACTTCGGGTGGCTACACCTTC. It encodes CASSLKDTSGGYTF. The V gene is TRBV5-4, the J gene TRBJ1-2; D is possibly TRBD1 (5 bases). Per germline, CDR1 SGHNT and CDR2 YYREEE (reference sequence). Trimming removed 1 base at V and 7 bases at J, with 14 bases between. The CDR3 extends over 14 amino acids.

The rearrangement uses TRBV4-3 and TRBJ2-7; TRBD1 matches at 9 bases. V shed 5 bases and J 4 bases; nucleotides not matched to a gene: 6. Germline CDR1 LGHNA, CDR2 YSLEER. The CDR3 sequence is 14 residues long. The CDR3 DNA reads as TGCGCCAGCAGCTCGCGGACAGGGGCATACGAGCAGTACTTC. It codes for CASSSRTGAYEQYF.

V is TRBV27 and J is TRBJ2-7; 9 nucleotides match TRBD2. Germline loops: CDR1 MNHEY, CDR2 SMNVEV (reference sequence). The CDR3 has 15 residues. The J segment lost 5 bases and the V segment lost 6 bases, leaving 11 bases of the junction unmatched. CDR3 sequence reads: CASRGWSGRFDEQYF. For the CDR3, the DNA is TGTGCCAGCAGGGGGTGGAGCGGGAGGTTCGACGAGCAGTACTTC.

J is TRBJ2-5 and V is TRBV12-5; D is uncertain. The CDR3 loop spans 16 amino acids. From germline, CDR1 is LGHNT and CDR2 FRNRAP. Trimming shortened V by 3 bases and J by 2 bases, and 16 bases separated the two germline ends. The CDR3 DNA is TGTGCTAGTGGTTTCCAGATCGGAAGAGGACAAGAGACCCAGTACTTC. Protein sequence: CASGFQIGRGQETQYF.

The V and J genes are TRBV7-2 and TRBJ2-7; D is uncertain. This CDR3 region has 14 residues. The V gene lost 6 bases and the J gene lost 0 bases, with 12 bases spanning the gap. Per the germline V gene, CDR1 is SGHTA and CDR2 is FQGNSA. This CDR3 is CASRLLISSYEQYF. As DNA, the CDR3 is TGTGCCAGCAGGCTGCTTATAAGCTCCTACGAGCAGTACTTC. Drawing the rest from reference TRBV7-2 and TRBJ2-7, the complete variable domain is GAGVSQSPSNKVTEKGKDVELRCDPISGHTALYWYRQSLGQGLEFLIYFQGNSAPDKSGLPSDRFSAERTGGSVSTLTIQRTQQEDSAVYLCASRLLISSYEQYFGPGTRLTVT.

The chain employs TRBV13 and TRBJ1-5; D gene unclear. The CDR3 has 13 residues. Germline values: CDR1 PRHDT, CDR2 FYEKMQ (reference sequence). Trimming took off 5 bases at V and 7 bases at J, with 12 bases between the two ends. This CDR3 reads CASSRQLTQPQHF. The CDR3 DNA sequence: TGTGCCAGCAGCCGGCAACTAACCCAGCCCCAGCATTTT.

The V gene is TRBV7-9, the J gene TRBJ2-5, with a weak D call TRBD1 (6 bases). CDR3 size: 13 residues. Germline V gene data show CDR1 as SEHNR and CDR2 as FQNEAQ (reference sequence). V lost 6 bases to trimming and J lost 4 bases, with 12 bases between them. CDR3 nucleotide sequence: TGTGCCAGCAGACCAGGGGATAGAGAGACCCAGTACTTC. The encoded protein is CASRPGDRETQYF.

The CDR3 DNA is TGTGCCAGCAGCCCAGGGCGCGCGGCTTTCTTT. This sequence encodes CASSPGRAAFF. The chain has TRBV7-9 and TRBJ1-1, with D perhaps TRBD1 (5 bases). V lost 5 bases and J 11 bases, leaving 12 bases between the germline ends. Looked up from germline, CDR1 is SEHNR and CDR2 is FQNEAQ (reference sequence). The CDR3 totals 11 residues. Complete variable domain (other parts from reference TRBV7-9 and TRBJ1-1): DTGVSQNPRHKITKRGQNVTFRCDPISEHNRLYWYRQTLGQGPEFLTYFQNEAQLEKSRLLSDRFSAERPKGSFSTLEIQRTEQGDSAMYLCASSPGRAAFFGQGTRLTVV.

This clone was seen just once. The V and J genes are TRBV7-2 and TRBJ1-5; no reliable D call. This CDR3 contains 15 residues. Trimming cost V 3 bases and J 0 bases, with 9 bases left between them. The germline gives CDR1 SGHTA, CDR2 FQGNSA. For the CDR3, the DNA is TGTGCCAGCAGCTTTGGCCAACTTAGCAATCAGCCCCAGCATTTT. Protein: CASSFGQLSNQPQHF.

The rearrangement joins TRBV19 to TRBJ1-3; D not certain. CDR1 and CDR2 from the germline V gene are LNHDA and SQIVND (reference sequence). Trimming removed 6 bases from V and 4 bases from J, with 10 bases in between. There are 13 residues in the CDR3. CDR3 sequence: CASSWTGGNTIYF. The CDR3 DNA is TGTGCCAGTAGCTGGACGGGAGGAAACACCATATATTTT.

The chain is built from TRBV28 and TRBJ1-1; D ambiguous. Looked up from germline, CDR1 is MDHEN and CDR2 is SYDVKM. The CDR3 is 16 residues long. V lost 1 base, J lost 2 bases, and 14 bases lay in between. CDR3 sequence reads: CASSLSADPLNTEAFF. In DNA, the CDR3 is TGTGCCAGCAGTTTATCGGCAGACCCCCTAAACACTGAAGCTTTCTTT.

J is TRBJ1-2 and V is TRBV7-2; D unresolved. This CDR3 region has 15 residues. V was pared by 2 bases and J by 0 bases, with 10 bases between. Germline-derived CDR1 and CDR2 are SGHTA and FQGNSA. The CDR3 region has the DNA TGTGCCAGCAGCTTAATTGGCCACTCTAACTATGGCTACACCTTC. It encodes CASSLIGHSNYGYTF.